The 26 T cell receptor beta chains given below trace back to one sample, sequenced in a study of radiotherapy plus CTLA-4 blockade in lung cancer. The repertoire was sequenced with immunoSEQ multiplex PCR; TCRdb's copy has only in-frame clones and lacks some. The repertoire includes about 49,000 clones, around 73% of them detected once, and 3.5% sits in the top ten. Sequencing used peripheral blood, obtained from a patient treated with radiotherapy plus ipilimumab. The receptors stem from a human donor with non-small cell lung cancer who had a complete response to radiotherapy plus ipilimumab.

The chain employs TRBV2 and TRBJ2-7; D unresolved. The CDR3 is made up of 13 amino acids. The V end lost 4 bases, the J end lost 7 bases, and 14 bases lay between the germline ends. CDR1 SNHLY and CDR2 FYNNEI come from the germline V gene. The CDR3 DNA reads as TGTGCCAGCAGTGTAACGGGTACTGGGGAGCAGTACTTC. As protein: CASSVTGTGEQYF.

The gene calls are TRBV30 and TRBJ2-5; D perhaps matches TRBD1 (5 bases). The CDR3 length is 15 residues. Germline V gene data show CDR1 as GTSNPN and CDR2 as SVGIG (reference sequence). The V and J ends lost 0 bases and 2 bases respectively, with 13 bases between them. CDR3 DNA: TGTGCCTGGAGTGTACCAGGGTCCTTACAAGAGACCCAGTACTTC. This codes for CAWSVPGSLQETQYF.

The chain combines TRBV5-1 with TRBJ2-1; 7 positions match TRBD2. The trim removed 0 bases at V and 0 bases at J, leaving 3 bases unmatched. Germline V gene data show CDR1 as SGHRS and CDR2 as YFSETQ. There are 16 residues in the CDR3. CDR3: CASSLGRTSSYNEQFF. DNA for the CDR3: TGCGCCAGCAGCTTGGGCCGGACTAGCTCCTACAATGAGCAGTTCTTC.

This chain joins TRBV5-1 and TRBJ1-6; 11 nucleotides agree with TRBD1. From germline, CDR1 is SGHRS and CDR2 YFSETQ. The CDR3 consists of 15 residues. J lost 9 bases, V lost 2 bases, and 4 bases had no gene match. The CDR3 sequence is CASSFLGTGGSPLHF. Here the CDR3 DNA reads TGCGCCAGCAGCTTTTTAGGGACAGGGGGTTCACCCCTCCACTTT.

The chain uses TRBV27 and TRBJ2-3, with D perhaps TRBD2 (5 bases). CDR3 size: 16 residues. From germline, CDR1 is MNHEY and CDR2 SMNVEV (reference sequence). V was trimmed by 3 bases and J by 2 bases, leaving 15 bases between them. CDR3 nucleotide sequence: TGTGCCAGCAGTTTGCGGAGCGGAGTTACCACAGATACGCAGTATTTT. Protein: CASSLRSGVTTDTQYF.

The chain carries TRBV29-1 and TRBJ2-5; D not certain. CDR1 and CDR2 from the germline V gene are SQVTM and ANQGSEA. V lost 4 bases, J lost 2 bases, and 11 bases lay in between. The CDR3 loop spans 13 amino acids. The CDR3 is CSVAESKQETQYF. The CDR3 DNA sequence: TGCAGCGTTGCAGAAAGCAAACAAGAGACCCAGTACTTC. Combining the CDR3 with reference TRBV29-1 and TRBJ2-5 gives the whole variable domain SAVISQKPSRDICQRGTSLTIQCQVDSQVTMMFWYRQQPGQSLTLIATANQGSEATYESGFVIDKFPISRPNLTFSTLTVSNMSPEDSSIYLCSVAESKQETQYFGPGTRLLVL.

The chain carries TRBV7-3 and TRBJ2-1; 13 bases agree with TRBD2. CDR3 length equals 17 residues. The V segment lost 2 bases and the J segment 8 bases; nucleotides outside the gene matches: 9. The V gene's germline CDR1 is SGHTA and CDR2 FQGTGA. In nucleotides, the CDR3 is TGTGCCAGCAGCTTACACCAGGGACTAGCGGGAACAGATGAGCAGTTCTTC. This encodes CASSLHQGLAGTDEQFF.

J is TRBJ2-1 and V is TRBV5-4; TRBD2 aligns across 9 bases. The CDR3 contains 17 residues. Germline V CDR1 and CDR2: SGHNT, YYREEE (reference sequence). V lost 0 bases to trimming and J lost 7 bases; unmatched junction nucleotides: 11. The CDR3 here is CASSLAQARGGRNEQFF. CDR3 nucleotides: TGTGCCAGCAGCTTGGCTCAGGCGCGGGGGGGCCGGAATGAGCAGTTCTTC.

In this sample, this clone turned up a few times. The chain has TRBV4-3 and TRBJ1-4; D is possibly TRBD1 (6 bases). The CDR3 extends over 14 amino acids. Trimming took off 4 bases at V and 5 bases at J, with 11 bases between the two ends. Per the germline V gene, CDR1 is LGHNA and CDR2 is YSLEER. CDR3 in DNA: TGCGCCAGCAGCCGACAGGCAAAGAATGAAAAACTGTTTTTT. The encoded protein is CASSRQAKNEKLFF.

J is TRBJ1-6 and V is TRBV27, with D hard to call. The germline V gene has CDR1 MNHEY and CDR2 SMNVEV (reference sequence). The CDR3 runs 16 residues. The germline V and J ends were trimmed by 2 bases and 5 bases, with 13 bases remaining between them. The CDR3 is CASSLAPRPNNSPLHF. CDR3 nucleotides: TGTGCCAGCAGTTTAGCTCCTAGACCAAATAATTCACCCCTCCACTTT.

This rearrangement joins TRBV9 to TRBJ2-7; 16 positions agree with TRBD2. The CDR3 is 19 residues long. Trimming removed 0 bases from V and 6 bases from J; junction bases left unmatched: 12. Germline lookup yields CDR1 SGDLS and CDR2 YYNGEE. The CDR3 DNA is TGTGCCAGCAGCGTAGCCCTCGCCGGGACTAGCGGGAGGGAAAGCGAGCAGTACTTC. Protein: CASSVALAGTSGRESEQYF.

The V and J genes are TRBV20-1 and TRBJ2-1; no firm D call. The V gene's germline CDR1 is DFQATT and CDR2 SNEGSKA (reference sequence). V lost 6 bases, J lost 5 bases, and 5 bases lay in between. This CDR3 comprises 10 residues. In DNA, the CDR3 is TGCAGTGCGCGTGACAATGAGCAGTTCTTC. Protein sequence: CSARDNEQFF.

This clone was counted only a few times. This CDR3 reads CASSQTGTGAHEQYF. DNA for the CDR3: TGTGCCAGCAGTCAGACCGGGACAGGGGCCCACGAGCAGTACTTC. This chain links TRBV2 with TRBJ2-7; 10 bases are shared with TRBD1. Trimming cost V 5 bases and J 5 bases; bases outside gene matches: 9. CDR3 size: 15 residues. The germline gives CDR1 SNHLY, CDR2 FYNNEI.

The gene calls are TRBV27 and TRBJ2-1; tentatively, D is TRBD2 (5 bases). V lost 2 bases to trimming and J lost 0 bases, with 11 bases between them. The germline V gene has CDR1 MNHEY and CDR2 SMNVEV (reference sequence). The length of the CDR3 is 16 residues. The chain's CDR3 is CASSLQSGSSYNEQFF. CDR3 in DNA: TGTGCCAGCAGTTTACAGAGCGGTAGCTCCTACAATGAGCAGTTCTTC.

A single count supports this clone. The CDR3 reads CASSLILAGVSEQYF. In DNA, the CDR3 is TGTGCCAGCAGTTTAATCCTAGCGGGAGTCTCCGAGCAGTACTTC. The V and J genes are TRBV27 and TRBJ2-7; 10 bases line up with TRBD2. The J segment lost 6 bases and the V segment lost 2 bases, leaving 7 bases of the junction unmatched. The CDR3 sequence is 15 residues long. Germline CDR1 is MNHEY and CDR2 is SMNVEV (reference sequence).

The chain joins TRBV6-5 to TRBJ2-7, with D possibly being TRBD2 (5 bases). Germline values: CDR1 MNHEY, CDR2 SVGAGI. The CDR3 is 13 amino acids. V was pared by 0 bases and J by 3 bases, with 6 bases between. The CDR3 here is CASSYSGSYEQYF. The CDR3 DNA follows: TGTGCCAGCAGTTACTCTGGGAGCTACGAGCAGTACTTC.

The count of this clone is one. This rearrangement joins TRBV2 to TRBJ2-1, with D tentatively TRBD1 (6 bases). Germline-derived CDR1 and CDR2 are SNHLY and FYNNEI. The CDR3 spans 12 residues. Trimming took off 2 bases at V and 15 bases at J, with 14 bases between the two ends. The CDR3 nucleotides read TGTGCCAGCAGTGAAAGGGGGACACGCCTGTTCTTC. Its protein product is CASSERGTRLFF.

The chain employs TRBV5-6 and TRBJ2-2; D remains unclear. The germline V and J ends were trimmed by 2 bases and 3 bases, with 14 bases remaining between them. There are 16 residues in the CDR3. Looked up from germline, CDR1 is SGHDT and CDR2 is YYEEEE. The CDR3 DNA follows: TGTGCCAGCAGCTTCGCCCCAGACACTGACACCGGGGAGCTGTTTTTT. Protein product: CASSFAPDTDTGELFF.

The chain couples TRBV28 to TRBJ2-2; 7 bases fit TRBD1. With 4 bases clipped from V and 4 bases from J, the junction kept 3 bases outside the gene matches. The CDR3 is made up of 14 amino acids. CDR1 is MDHEN and CDR2 is SYDVKM in the germline V gene. The CDR3 DNA is TGTGCCAGCAGTTCGGGACAGCCCACCGGGGAGCTGTTTTTT. Its protein product is CASSSGQPTGELFF.

This clone appeared a few times. V and J are TRBV4-3 and TRBJ1-3, with D possibly matching TRBD1 (6 bases). The CDR3 sequence is 16 residues long. Germline CDR1 is LGHNA and CDR2 is YSLEER. Trimming left V 0 bases short and J 4 bases short, with 13 bases between. The CDR3 protein is CASSQDRGAAGNTIYF. CDR3 in DNA: TGCGCCAGCAGCCAAGATCGGGGGGCGGCAGGAAACACCATATATTTT.

This clone appeared a few times. The rearrangement joins TRBV6-6 to TRBJ2-7; TRBD1 agrees at 7 bases. Looked up from germline, CDR1 is MNHNY and CDR2 is SVGAGI (reference sequence). The CDR3 sequence is 14 residues long. V dropped 5 bases and J dropped 0; count of bases not matched to a gene: 4. CDR3 sequence (DNA): TGTGCCAGCAGTCGGGACAGAGTCTCCTACGAGCAGTACTTC. Translated, it gives CASSRDRVSYEQYF.

The chain recombines TRBV7-2 with TRBJ1-2, with D possibly TRBD1 on 5 matching bases. V lost 1 base and J lost 8, with 8 bases in between. CDR1 is SGHTA and CDR2 is FQGNSA in the germline V gene. The CDR3 has 12 amino acids. Here the CDR3 reads CASSLEQAGYTF. Written as DNA, the CDR3 is TGTGCCAGCAGCTTAGAACAGGCGGGCTACACCTTC.

The genes are TRBV11-2 and TRBJ2-7, with a possible D match to TRBD1 (5 bases). This CDR3 contains 13 residues. Trimming removed 5 bases at V and 6 bases at J, with 14 bases between. Germline lookup yields CDR1 SGHAT and CDR2 FQNNGV. The CDR3 is CASSPGLQSEQYF. CDR3 nucleotides: TGTGCCAGCAGCCCAGGGTTACAAAGCGAGCAGTACTTC.

This clone is medium-sized. A read error may account for a junction end that differs from germline. The chain carries TRBV7-7 and TRBJ2-7; no clear D. CDR1 and CDR2 (germline): SSHAT, FNYEAQ (reference sequence). The CDR3 runs to 13 residues. DNA of the CDR3: TGTGCTAGCAGCCCCTCCCCCGGGTACGAGCAGTACTTC. It translates to CASSPSPGYEQYF.

The chain employs TRBV7-2 and TRBJ1-1; D call uncertain. V was cut by 1 base and J by 1 base, with 10 bases left in between. The germline CDR1 and CDR2 sequences are SGHTA and FQGNSA. CDR3 length equals 15 residues. The CDR3 DNA reads TGTGCCAGCAGCTTAGTCAGCCAGGCGAACACTGAAGCTTTCTTT. It is translated as CASSLVSQANTEAFF.

This clone was detected only once. The DNA is omitted, as the CDR3 cannot be located on it reliably, and the CDR3 follows TCRdb's listing. The rearrangement joins TRBV28 to TRBJ2-3; the table's D call, TRBD2, has no DNA check behind it. CDR1 MDHEN and CDR2 SYDVKM come from the germline V gene. The CDR3 contains 17 residues when both ends are counted. The CDR3 protein is CASSSSPGGREGITQYF.